A selection of T cell receptor beta chains follows, all from one sample in a study of T cell repertoires in cytomegalovirus infection. One entry per CDR3 protein, called by TCRdb with MiXCR from the reads. The table has about 360,000 distinct CDR3 sequences, roughly 18% seen once. What was sequenced was PBMCs. The receptors stem from a human donor in good health (CMV status not recorded). Some clones in this sample may be carry-over from other donors' samples. CDR3s include the opening cysteine and the closing phenylalanine or tryptophan. Each record gives: clone size, J gene, V gene, D gene, CDR3 protein, CDR3 DNA. D genes are given only for firm matches. Where a row states a size, it is once, few, many or the class of an expanded clone; other rows omit it.

>many|TRBJ1-2|TRBV7-9|TRBD1
CASSPQDRAGYGYTF
TGTGCCAGCAGCCCCCAAGACAGGGCGGGCTATGGCTACACCTTC
>many|TRBJ2-3|TRBV7-2|TRBD2
CASSLEGGRFMNTQYF
TGTGCCAGCAGCTTAGAGGGCGGGAGGTTTATGAATACGCAGTATTTT
>NA|TRBJ1-1|TRBV19|NA
CASSATGFMNTEAFF
TGTGCCAGTAGCGCGACAGGCTTCATGAACACTGAAGCTTTCTTT
>many|TRBJ1-1|TRBV7-8|NA
CASSLEVTNTEAFF
TGTGCCAGCAGCTTAGAGGTTACGAACACTGAAGCTTTCTTT
>many|TRBJ1-3|TRBV12-3/TRBV12-4|TRBD1
CASTPPGQGSGNTIYF
TGTGCCAGCACTCCTCCGGGACAGGGCTCTGGAAACACCATATATTTT
>NA|TRBJ1-5|TRBV10-3|TRBD1
CAISRQGGNQPQHF
TGTGCCATCAGCCGACAGGGGGGAAATCAGCCCCAGCATTTT
>many|TRBJ1-1|TRBV12-3/TRBV12-4|NA
CASSLVTHVWGGRTEAFF
TGTGCCAGCAGTTTAGTCACCCATGTTTGGGGAGGAAGGACTGAAGCTTTCTTT
>few|TRBJ2-1|TRBV20-1|NA
CSARGFYNEQFF
TGCAGTGCTCGGGGGTTCTACAATGAGCAGTTCTTC
>NA|TRBJ2-5|TRBV10-3|NA
CAISESKETQYF
TGTGCCATCAGTGAGTCCAAAGAGACCCAGTACTTC
>many|TRBJ1-1|TRBV6-1|NA
CASGMRGGDTEAFF
TGTGCCAGCGGAATGAGGGGGGGAGACACTGAAGCTTTCTTT
>NA|TRBJ2-7|TRBV6-6|NA
CASSYVRQPTGEQYF
TGTGCCAGCAGTTACGTCAGGCAACCTACGGGGGAGCAGTACTTC
>many|TRBJ2-5|TRBV28|NA
CASTPLGGTGRGETQYF
TGTGCCAGCACTCCCCTGGGGGGGACAGGAAGGGGGGAGACCCAGTACTTC
>NA|TRBJ1-1|TRBV4-2|TRBD1
CAYRGGTEAFF
TGTGCCTACAGGGGAGGCACTGAAGCTTTCTTT
>few|TRBJ2-5|TRBV9|NA
CASSVGKTQYF
TGTGCCAGCAGCGTAGGCAAGACCCAGTACTTC
>NA|TRBJ2-7|TRBV18|NA
CASSPDPGYQAEQYF
TGTGCCAGCTCACCGGACCCAGGGTACCAGGCAGAGCAGTACTTC
>few|TRBJ1-4|TRBV5-1|NA
CASSSGITNEKLFF
TGCGCCAGCAGCTCAGGAATAACTAATGAAAAACTGTTTTTT
>NA|TRBJ2-1|TRBV5-1|NA
CASRLRDAYNEQFF
TGCGCCAGCAGGCTCCGGGACGCCTACAATGAGCAGTTCTTC
>many|TRBJ2-6|TRBV12-3/TRBV12-4|NA
CASRNSGANVLTF
TGTGCCAGCAGAAACTCTGGGGCCAACGTCCTGACTTTC
>few|TRBJ1-5|TRBV25-1|TRBD1
CASSPKGQRVRNQPQHF
TGTGCCAGCAGTCCCAAGGGACAGCGAGTCCGCAATCAGCCCCAGCATTTT
>many|TRBJ1-2|TRBV12-3/TRBV12-4|NA
CASTNRDTNGYTF
TGTGCCAGCACCAACCGAGACACCAATGGCTACACCTTC
>few|TRBJ2-3|TRBV19|TRBD1
CASSPRQGGDTQYF
TGTGCCAGTAGTCCGAGACAGGGTGGAGATACGCAGTATTTT
>NA|TRBJ2-6|TRBV18|TRBD1
CATVQGARGANVLTF
TGTGCCACCGTGCAGGGGGCGCGAGGGGCCAACGTCCTGACTTTC
>NA|TRBJ2-7|TRBV11-2|NA
CASASRTEGEQYF
TGTGCCAGCGCCTCCCGGACGGAGGGCGAGCAGTACTTC
>NA|TRBJ1-3|TRBV11-2|NA
CASSSGNGNTIYF
TGTGCCAGCAGCTCGGGCAATGGAAACACCATATATTTT
>NA|TRBJ2-7|TRBV29-1|NA
CSVPSAPGGIEQYF
TGCAGCGTCCCATCGGCACCTGGGGGCATCGAGCAGTACTTC
>many|TRBJ2-1|TRBV7-2|TRBD2
CASSLAGTRNNEQFF
TGTGCCAGCAGCTTAGCGGGGACTAGGAACAATGAGCAGTTCTTC
>NA|TRBJ2-1|TRBV7-8|TRBD1
CASSSKQGADYNEQFF
TGTGCCAGCAGCTCGAAACAGGGGGCGGACTACAATGAGCAGTTCTTC
>many|TRBJ2-3|TRBV28|TRBD1
CASSFWDRAEDTQYF
TGTGCCAGCAGTTTCTGGGACAGGGCTGAGGATACGCAGTATTTT
>few|TRBJ1-4|TRBV7-4|NA
CASSLSGTGLREKLFF
TGTGCCAGCAGCTTATCGGGGACGGGACTTAGGGAAAAACTGTTTTTT
>NA|TRBJ2-7|TRBV6-1|TRBD1
CASSGDSGREQYF
TGTGCCAGCAGTGGGGACAGCGGCCGGGAGCAGTACTTC
>many|TRBJ2-3|TRBV7-8|TRBD1
CASSRQGDTDTQYF
TGTGCCAGCAGCCGACAGGGGGACACAGATACGCAGTATTTT
>NA|TRBJ2-3|TRBV11-2|NA
CASSFPADTQYF
TGTGCCAGCAGCTTTCCCGCAGATACGCAGTATTTT
>few|TRBJ2-5|TRBV28|NA
CGAGRQETQYF
TGTGGGGCCGGGCGCCAAGAGACCCAGTACTTC
>NA|TRBJ2-1|TRBV6-2/TRBV6-3|NA
CASSASSLTEQFF
TGTGCCAGCAGTGCGTCTAGCCTCACTGAGCAGTTCTTC
>NA|TRBJ1-1|TRBV7-9|NA
CASSGGQGLMNTEAFF
TGTGCCAGCAGCGGGGGGCAGGGCCTTATGAACACTGAAGCTTTCTTT
>few|TRBJ2-7|TRBV5-6|TRBD2
CASSLWGSGGYEQYF
TGTGCCAGCAGCCTATGGGGTAGCGGGGGGTACGAGCAGTACTTC
>NA|TRBJ2-7|TRBV27|NA
CASSTPARPKQYF
TGTGCCAGCAGTACCCCGGCCAGGCCTAAGCAGTACTTC
>many|TRBJ2-7|TRBV7-2|TRBD2
CASSLAKGLAVYEQYF
TGTGCCAGCAGCTTAGCGAAGGGACTAGCGGTTTACGAGCAGTACTTC
>NA|TRBJ2-5|TRBV12-3/TRBV12-4|TRBD2
CASTGTSLGTQYF
TGTGCCAGCACTGGGACTAGCTTGGGGACCCAGTACTTC
>many|TRBJ2-1|TRBV11-2|TRBD2
CASSRPTGTSGYNEQFF
TGTGCCAGCAGCCGGCCTACCGGGACTAGCGGATACAATGAGCAGTTCTTC
>NA|TRBJ1-4|TRBV29-1|NA
CSVERDPYGELFF
TGCAGCGTTGAAAGGGACCCCTATGGAGAACTGTTTTTT
>many|TRBJ1-5|TRBV7-9|TRBD1
CASSATGGEPQHF
TGTGCCAGCAGCGCGACAGGGGGGGAGCCCCAGCATTTT
>many|TRBJ2-4|TRBV7-8|TRBD1
CASSYGQGLAKNIQYF
TGTGCCAGCAGCTACGGACAGGGACTAGCCAAAAACATTCAGTACTTC
>NA|TRBJ2-3|TRBV2|NA
CASSEQGPPDTQYF
TGTGCCAGCAGTGAGCAGGGGCCCCCAGATACGCAGTATTTT
>NA|TRBJ2-3|TRBV20-1|NA
CSATTDWTQYF
TGCAGTGCCACGACGGATTGGACGCAGTATTTT
>NA|TRBJ2-7|TRBV28|NA
CASSWVGGYREQYF
TGTGCCAGCAGTTGGGTAGGGGGATATAGGGAGCAGTACTTC
>few|TRBJ1-1|TRBV4-1|NA
CASSHEDRTEAFF
TGCGCCAGCAGCCACGAAGACAGGACTGAAGCTTTCTTT
>few|TRBJ2-3|TRBV6-2/TRBV6-3|TRBD2
CASSYNPGLAGTSTDTQYF
TGTGCCAGCAGTTACAATCCGGGACTAGCGGGCACTAGCACAGATACGCAGTATTTT
>NA|TRBJ2-5|TRBV10-3|NA
CAITRDRQETQYF
TGTGCCATCACTCGAGACCGTCAAGAGACCCAGTACTTC
>many|TRBJ2-5|TRBV6-5|TRBD1
CASSYSTGLKTQYF
TGTGCCAGCAGTTACTCGACAGGGTTGAAGACCCAGTACTTC
>few|TRBJ2-5|TRBV12-3/TRBV12-4|TRBD1
CASRPSTGNEETQYF
TGTGCCAGCCGACCCTCGACAGGGAATGAAGAGACCCAGTACTTC
>NA|TRBJ2-7|TRBV6-5|NA
CASSYGRDSYEQYF
TGTGCCAGCAGTTACGGCAGGGACTCCTACGAGCAGTACTTC
>many|TRBJ2-3|TRBV7-2|NA
CASSLGLGPSGDTQYF
TGTGCCAGCAGCTTAGGACTAGGCCCCTCGGGGGATACGCAGTATTTT